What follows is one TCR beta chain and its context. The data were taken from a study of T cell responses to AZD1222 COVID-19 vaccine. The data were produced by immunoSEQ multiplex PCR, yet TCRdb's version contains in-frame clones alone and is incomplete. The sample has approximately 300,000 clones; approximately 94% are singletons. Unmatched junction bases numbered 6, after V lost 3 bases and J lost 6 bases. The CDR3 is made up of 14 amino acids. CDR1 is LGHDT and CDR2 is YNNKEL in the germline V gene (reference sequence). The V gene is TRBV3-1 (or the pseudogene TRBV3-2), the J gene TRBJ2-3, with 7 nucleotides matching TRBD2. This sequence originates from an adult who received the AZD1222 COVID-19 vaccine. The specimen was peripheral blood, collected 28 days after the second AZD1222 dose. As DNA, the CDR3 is TGTGCCAGCAGCCATAGGGAGGGGACGGATACGCAGTATTTT. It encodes CASSHREGTDTQYF.